This entry concerns a single T cell receptor (beta chain). The antigen remains unidentified. TCRdb's copy holds only in-frame clones and misses some; the assay was immunoSEQ multiplex PCR. The table has roughly 40,000 clones, around 81% seen once. These data come from a study of lymphopenia after photon versus proton radiotherapy. Study-level points and caveats: Authors raise, but do not show, better survival with proton therapy. Post-nadir diversity loss with photons came from oligoclonal expansion, particularly CD8+ Temra cells.

Germline V gene lookup returns CDR1 MNHEY and CDR2 SVGAGI. The V segment lost 7 bases and the J segment 4 bases; nucleotides outside the gene matches: 9. The CDR3 covers 15 residues. This sample comprised peripheral blood, obtained from a patient treated with proton-based radiotherapy. This receptor was obtained from a woman between 65 and 79 years old with pancreatic cancer. This rearrangement joins TRBV6-5 to TRBJ2-2, with TRBD1 matching over 7 bases. The CDR3 nucleotides read TGTGCCAGCATCAAGGGGGCCCCGAGCACCGGGGAGCTGTTTTTT. Residues: CASIKGAPSTGELFF.